These T cell receptor beta chains were read from a single sample in a study of CD8 T cells in Susac syndrome. TCRdb reanalysed the immunoSEQ multiplex PCR reads using MiXCR and keeps one entry per CDR3 protein. The sample shows approximately 22,000 distinct CDR3 sequences, approximately 93% of them seen only once. Sequenced input: CD8+ T cells from PBMCs. The receptor set was obtained from a human donor in good health. CDR3s include the opening cysteine and the closing phenylalanine or tryptophan. The D gene is left open where the match is weak. Only part of the rows carry a size: once, few, many, or a class if the clone is expanded.

-	-	TRBV29-1	TRBJ1-2	TGCAGCGTTGAAGAGGGTGTCACCTATGGCTACACCTTC	CSVEEGVTYGYTF
-	-	TRBV12-5	TRBJ1-1	TGTGCTAGTGGTCCCGCCGAAGTTTCTAAGGTGAACACTGAAGCTTTCTTT	CASGPAEVSKVNTEAFF
TRBD2	-	TRBV7-2	TRBJ2-7	TGTGCCAGCAGCGGGGTCGGCAGGGAGGGCTACGAGCAGTACTTC	CASSGVGREGYEQYF
-	-	TRBV2	TRBJ2-3	TGTGCCAGCACTGCCAGGCCCAGCACGGATACGCAGTATTTT	CASTARPSTDTQYF
-	-	TRBV6-5	TRBJ1-3	TGTGCCAGCAGCCGAATAACGGGAAACACCATATATTTT	CASSRITGNTIYF
-	few	TRBV7-9	TRBJ2-7	TGTGCCAGCAGCGCGGGCGGGCATTACGAGCAGTACTTC	CASSAGGHYEQYF
TRBD2	-	TRBV4-2	TRBJ2-5	TGTGCCAGCAGCAAACTAGCGGGGGACCAAGAGACCCAGTACTTC	CASSKLAGDQETQYF
TRBD1	-	TRBV5-6	TRBJ1-5	TGTGCCAGCAGCAGACGCAGGGGGGGCAAAAGTCAGCATTTT	CASSRRRGGKSQHF
-	-	TRBV7-9	TRBJ1-2	TGTGCCACCGTAGAGGTCTATGGCTACACCTTC	CATVEVYGYTF
-	-	TRBV7-2	TRBJ2-1	TGTGCCAGCAGCTTAATTCCAGGGGGGGCAGGGGAATATGAGCAGTTCTTC	CASSLIPGGAGEYEQFF
-	-	TRBV7-9	TRBJ1-5	TGTGCCAGCCAAGCTTATAGCAATCAGCCCCAGCATTTT	CASQAYSNQPQHF
-	-	TRBV29-1	TRBJ2-3	TGCAGCGGTGAGGGGGGGCTTGTGAATACGCAGTATTTT	CSGEGGLVNTQYF
TRBD1	once	TRBV7-8	TRBJ1-5	TGTGCCAGCAGCTTTTTCGGGACAGTCAATCAGCCCCAGCATTTT	CASSFFGTVNQPQHF
-	few	TRBV27	TRBJ2-7	TGTGCCAGCAGTTTAGACAGGATTAGCGAGCAGTACTTC	CASSLDRISEQYF
-	-	TRBV5-4	TRBJ1-1	TGTGCCAGCAGCCCCGGGATTATGAGCACTGAAGCTTTCTTT	CASSPGIMSTEAFF
-	-	TRBV27	TRBJ1-5	TGTGCCAGCAGTCCCCGAGAGGGGTGGAATCAGCCCCAGCATTTT	CASSPREGWNQPQHF
-	-	TRBV19	TRBJ1-2	TGTGCCAGTAGTATAGGGGGTGACGGCTACACCTTC	CASSIGGDGYTF
-	once	TRBV20-1	TRBJ1-5	TGCAGTGCTAGAGATCGGGGACGGGGCAATCAGCCCCAGCATTTT	CSARDRGRGNQPQHF
TRBD1	-	TRBV7-9	TRBJ2-7	TGTGCCAGCAGCCCGGACAGGATTGAGGAGCAGTACTTC	CASSPDRIEEQYF
-	-	TRBV19	TRBJ1-5	TGTGCCAGTAGTATATCTCCAAGCGGGAATCAGCCCCAGCATTTT	CASSISPSGNQPQHF